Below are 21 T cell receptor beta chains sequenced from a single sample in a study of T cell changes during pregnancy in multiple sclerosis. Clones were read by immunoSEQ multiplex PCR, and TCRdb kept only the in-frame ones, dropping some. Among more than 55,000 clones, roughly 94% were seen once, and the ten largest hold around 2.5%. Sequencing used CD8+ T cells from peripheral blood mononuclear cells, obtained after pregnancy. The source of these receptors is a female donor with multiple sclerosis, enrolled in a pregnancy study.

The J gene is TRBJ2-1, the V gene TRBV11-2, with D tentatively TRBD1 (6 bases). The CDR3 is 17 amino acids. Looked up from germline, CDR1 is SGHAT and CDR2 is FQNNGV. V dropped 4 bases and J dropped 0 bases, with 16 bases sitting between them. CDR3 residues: CASSSPRQAISYNEQFF. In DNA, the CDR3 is TGTGCCAGCAGCTCCCCCCGACAGGCTATCTCCTACAATGAGCAGTTCTTC.

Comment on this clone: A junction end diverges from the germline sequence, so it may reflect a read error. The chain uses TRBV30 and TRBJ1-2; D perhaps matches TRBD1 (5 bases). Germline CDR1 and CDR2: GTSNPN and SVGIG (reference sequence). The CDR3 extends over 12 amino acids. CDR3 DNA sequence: TGTGCCTGGAGTGTATTAGGAGAAGGGGAGGCCTTC. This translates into CAWSVLGEGEAF.

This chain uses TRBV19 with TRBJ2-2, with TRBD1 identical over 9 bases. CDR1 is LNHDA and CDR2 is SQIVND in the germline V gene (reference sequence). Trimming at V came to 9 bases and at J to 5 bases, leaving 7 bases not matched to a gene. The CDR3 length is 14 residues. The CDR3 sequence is CASNRGPRTGELFF. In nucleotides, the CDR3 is TGTGCCAGCAACAGGGGGCCAAGGACCGGGGAGCTGTTTTTT.

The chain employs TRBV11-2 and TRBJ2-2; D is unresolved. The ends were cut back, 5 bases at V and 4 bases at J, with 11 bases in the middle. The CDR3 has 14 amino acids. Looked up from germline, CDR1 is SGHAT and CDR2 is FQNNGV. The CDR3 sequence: CASSLLQFTGELFF. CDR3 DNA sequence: TGTGCCAGCAGCCTACTACAATTCACCGGGGAGCTGTTTTTT.

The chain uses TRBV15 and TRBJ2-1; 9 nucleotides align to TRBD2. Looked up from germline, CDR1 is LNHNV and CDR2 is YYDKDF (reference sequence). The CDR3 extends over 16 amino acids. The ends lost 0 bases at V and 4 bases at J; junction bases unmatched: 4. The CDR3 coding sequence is TGTGCCACCAGCAGAGATAGGACTAGCGCATACAATGAGCAGTTCTTC. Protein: CATSRDRTSAYNEQFF.

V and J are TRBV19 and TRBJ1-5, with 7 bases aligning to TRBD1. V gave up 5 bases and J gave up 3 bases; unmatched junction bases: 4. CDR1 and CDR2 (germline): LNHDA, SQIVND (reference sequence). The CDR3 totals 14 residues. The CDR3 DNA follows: TGTGCCAGTAGTCCCGGACAGGACAATCAGCCCCAGCATTTT. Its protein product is CASSPGQDNQPQHF.

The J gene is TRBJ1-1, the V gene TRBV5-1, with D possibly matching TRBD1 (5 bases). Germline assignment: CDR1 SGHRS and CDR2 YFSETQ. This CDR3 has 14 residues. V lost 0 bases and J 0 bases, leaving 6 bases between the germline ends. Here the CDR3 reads CASSLGGMNTEAFF. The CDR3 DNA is TGCGCCAGCAGCTTGGGGGGCATGAACACTGAAGCTTTCTTT.

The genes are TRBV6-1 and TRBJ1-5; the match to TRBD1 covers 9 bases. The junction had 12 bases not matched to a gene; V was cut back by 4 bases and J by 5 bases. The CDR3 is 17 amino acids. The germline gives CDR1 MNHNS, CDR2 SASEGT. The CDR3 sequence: CASSGHRGLGVDQPQHF. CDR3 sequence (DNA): TGTGCCAGCAGTGGTCACAGGGGGCTAGGAGTGGATCAGCCCCAGCATTTT.

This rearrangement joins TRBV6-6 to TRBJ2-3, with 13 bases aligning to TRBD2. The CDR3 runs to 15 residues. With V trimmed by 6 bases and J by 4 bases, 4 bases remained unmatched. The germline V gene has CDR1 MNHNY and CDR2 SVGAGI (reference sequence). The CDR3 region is CASSRGLAGADTQYF. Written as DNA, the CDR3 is TGTGCCAGCAGCCGTGGACTAGCGGGAGCAGATACGCAGTATTTT.

The CDR3 nucleotides read TGTGCCAGCAGTCGTCAGGGGCCACTGAACACTGAAGCTTTCTTT. This codes for CASSRQGPLNTEAFF. The chain joins TRBV6-5 to TRBJ1-1, with a tentative D call TRBD1 (6 bases). Between the trimmed V and J ends, which lost 5 bases and 0 bases, there was a span of 13 bases. Germline V lookup: CDR1 MNHEY, CDR2 SVGAGI. The CDR3 length is 15 residues.

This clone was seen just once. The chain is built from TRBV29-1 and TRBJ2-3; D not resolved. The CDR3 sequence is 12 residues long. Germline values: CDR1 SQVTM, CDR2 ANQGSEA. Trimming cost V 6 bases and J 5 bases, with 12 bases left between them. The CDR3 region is CSVVVAVDTQYF. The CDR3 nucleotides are TGCAGCGTGGTAGTGGCGGTAGATACGCAGTATTTT.

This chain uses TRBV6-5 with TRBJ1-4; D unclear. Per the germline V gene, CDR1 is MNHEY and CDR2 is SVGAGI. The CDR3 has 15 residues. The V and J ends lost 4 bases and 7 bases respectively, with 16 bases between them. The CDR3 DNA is TGTGCCAGCAGTTCCACTTTACTTATCGGTGAAAAACTGTTTTTT. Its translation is CASSSTLLIGEKLFF.

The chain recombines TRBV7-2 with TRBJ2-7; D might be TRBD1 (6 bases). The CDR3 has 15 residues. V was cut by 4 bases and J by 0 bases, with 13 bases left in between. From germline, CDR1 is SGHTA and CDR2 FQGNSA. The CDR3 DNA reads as TGTGCCAGCAGCTCATGGCCAGGGGTCTCCTACGAGCAGTACTTC. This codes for CASSSWPGVSYEQYF.

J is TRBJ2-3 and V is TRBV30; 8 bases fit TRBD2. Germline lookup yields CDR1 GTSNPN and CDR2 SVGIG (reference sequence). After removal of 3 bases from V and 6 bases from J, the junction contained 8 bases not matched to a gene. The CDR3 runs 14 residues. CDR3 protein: CAWRRSGSVDTQYF. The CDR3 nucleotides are TGTGCCTGGAGGAGAAGCGGGAGTGTCGATACGCAGTATTTT.

The CDR3 is CASSLEGQGVLGSEAFF. In DNA, the CDR3 is TGTGCCAGCAGCTTAGAGGGACAGGGTGTGCTGGGGTCTGAAGCTTTCTTT. The chain links TRBV7-6 to TRBJ1-1, with 9 nucleotides matching TRBD1. CDR3 size: 17 residues. Trimming removed 1 base from V and 6 bases from J; junction bases left unmatched: 12. Per the germline V gene, CDR1 is SGHVS and CDR2 is FNYEAQ.

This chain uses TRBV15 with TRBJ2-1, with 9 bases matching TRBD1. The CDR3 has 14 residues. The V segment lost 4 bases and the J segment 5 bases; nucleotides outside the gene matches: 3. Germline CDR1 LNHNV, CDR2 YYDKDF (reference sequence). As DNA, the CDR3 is TGTGCCACCAGCATACGGACAGGGGACAATGAGCAGTTCTTC. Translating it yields CATSIRTGDNEQFF.

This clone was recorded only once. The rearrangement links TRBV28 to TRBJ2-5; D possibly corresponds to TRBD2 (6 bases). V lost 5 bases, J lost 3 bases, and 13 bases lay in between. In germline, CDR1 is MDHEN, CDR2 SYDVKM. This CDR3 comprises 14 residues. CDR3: CASSESGGEETQYF. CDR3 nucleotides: TGTGCCAGCAGTGAAAGCGGAGGGGAAGAGACCCAGTACTTC.

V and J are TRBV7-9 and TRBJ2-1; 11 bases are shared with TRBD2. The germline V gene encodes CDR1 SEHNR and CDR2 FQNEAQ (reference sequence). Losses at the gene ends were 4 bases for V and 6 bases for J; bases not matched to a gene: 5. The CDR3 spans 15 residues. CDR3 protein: CASSWLAGGSNEQFF. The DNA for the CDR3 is TGTGCCAGCAGCTGGCTAGCGGGAGGCAGCAATGAGCAGTTCTTC.

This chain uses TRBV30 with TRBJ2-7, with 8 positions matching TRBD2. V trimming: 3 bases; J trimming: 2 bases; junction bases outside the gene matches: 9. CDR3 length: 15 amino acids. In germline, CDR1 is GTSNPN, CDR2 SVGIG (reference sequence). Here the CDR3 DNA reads TGTGCCTGGAGCGGTATTATCGGGAGGGCCTACGAGCAGTACTTC. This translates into CAWSGIIGRAYEQYF.

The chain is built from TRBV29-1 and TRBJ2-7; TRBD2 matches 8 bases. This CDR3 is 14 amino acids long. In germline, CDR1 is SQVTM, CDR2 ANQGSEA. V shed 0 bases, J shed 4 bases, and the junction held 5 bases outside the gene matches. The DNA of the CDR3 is TGCAGCGTTGAAGATACAACTAGCGGATACGAGCAGTACTTC. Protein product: CSVEDTTSGYEQYF.

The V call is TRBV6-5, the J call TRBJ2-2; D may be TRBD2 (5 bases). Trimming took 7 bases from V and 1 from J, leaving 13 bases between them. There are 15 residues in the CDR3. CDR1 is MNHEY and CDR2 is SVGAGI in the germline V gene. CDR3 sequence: CASTSGERNTGELFF. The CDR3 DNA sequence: TGTGCCAGCACTTCTGGGGAGCGGAACACCGGGGAGCTGTTTTTT.